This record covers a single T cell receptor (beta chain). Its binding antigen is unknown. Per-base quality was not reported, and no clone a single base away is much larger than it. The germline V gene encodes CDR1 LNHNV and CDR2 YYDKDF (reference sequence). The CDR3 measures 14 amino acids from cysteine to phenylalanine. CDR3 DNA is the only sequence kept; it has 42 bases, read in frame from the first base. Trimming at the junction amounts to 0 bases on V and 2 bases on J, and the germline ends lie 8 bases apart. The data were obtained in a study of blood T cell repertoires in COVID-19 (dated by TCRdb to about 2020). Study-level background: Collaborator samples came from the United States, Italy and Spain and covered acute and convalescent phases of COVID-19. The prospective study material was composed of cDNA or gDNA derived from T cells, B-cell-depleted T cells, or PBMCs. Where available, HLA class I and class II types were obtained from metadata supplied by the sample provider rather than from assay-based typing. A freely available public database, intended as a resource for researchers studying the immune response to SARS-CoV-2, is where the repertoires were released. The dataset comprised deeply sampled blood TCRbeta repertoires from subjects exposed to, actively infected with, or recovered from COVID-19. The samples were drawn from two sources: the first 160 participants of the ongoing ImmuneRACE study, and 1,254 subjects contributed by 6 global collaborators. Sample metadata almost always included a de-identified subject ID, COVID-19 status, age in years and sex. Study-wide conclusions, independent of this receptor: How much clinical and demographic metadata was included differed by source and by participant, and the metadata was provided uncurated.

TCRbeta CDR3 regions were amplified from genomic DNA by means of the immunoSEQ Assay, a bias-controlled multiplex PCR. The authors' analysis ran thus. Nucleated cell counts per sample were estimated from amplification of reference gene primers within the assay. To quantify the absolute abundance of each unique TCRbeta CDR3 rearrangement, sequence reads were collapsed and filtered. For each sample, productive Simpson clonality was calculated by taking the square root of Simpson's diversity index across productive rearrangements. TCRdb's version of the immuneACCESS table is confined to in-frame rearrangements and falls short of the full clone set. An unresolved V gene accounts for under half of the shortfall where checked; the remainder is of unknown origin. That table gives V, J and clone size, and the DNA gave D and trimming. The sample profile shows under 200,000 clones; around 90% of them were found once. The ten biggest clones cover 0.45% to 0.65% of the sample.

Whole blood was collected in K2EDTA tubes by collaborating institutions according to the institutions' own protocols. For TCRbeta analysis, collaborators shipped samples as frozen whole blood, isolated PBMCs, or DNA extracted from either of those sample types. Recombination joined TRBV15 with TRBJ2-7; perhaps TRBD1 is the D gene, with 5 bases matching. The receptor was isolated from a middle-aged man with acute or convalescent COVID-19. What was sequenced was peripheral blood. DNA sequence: TGTGCCACCAGCAGAGACAGGGCCGCCTACGAGCAGTACTTC. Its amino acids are CATSRDRAAYEQYF.